A single sample is the source of the 17 T cell receptor beta chains below, sequenced in a study of blood T cell repertoires in COVID-19. Only in-frame clones appear in the TCRdb table, and some are missing; sequencing was by immunoSEQ multiplex PCR. The sample includes about 61,000 clones, approximately 84% of them seen just once. The specimen sequenced was peripheral blood. The receptors stem from a human donor in a cohort sampled during active COVID-19.

The rearrangement links TRBV5-1 to TRBJ1-2; 7 bases are a match to TRBD1. Trimming cost V 2 bases and J 2 bases; bases outside gene matches: 3. The germline CDR1 and CDR2 sequences are SGHRS and YFSETQ. There are 14 residues in the CDR3. In nucleotides, the CDR3 is TGCGCCAGCAGCTTAATACAGGGGAACTATGGCTACACCTTC. Its protein is CASSLIQGNYGYTF. Variable domain in full (rest from reference TRBV5-1 and TRBJ1-2): KAGVTQTPRYLIKTRGQQVTLSCSPISGHRSVSWYQQTPGQGLQFLFEYFSETQRNKGNFPGRFSGRQFSNSRSEMNVSTLELGDSALYLCASSLIQGNYGYTFGSGTRLTVV.

This clone was counted a few times. The chain links TRBV2 to TRBJ1-1; D is unresolved. Germline CDR1 and CDR2: SNHLY and FYNNEI. The CDR3 loop spans 15 amino acids. V lost 6 bases and J 2 bases, leaving 16 bases between the germline ends. CDR3 sequence: CASSPRQARNTEAFF. The DNA for the CDR3 is TGTGCCAGCAGCCCCCGGCAGGCGCGAAACACTGAAGCTTTCTTT.

This chain connects TRBV2 to TRBJ2-3, with 13 bases aligning to TRBD2. The length of the CDR3 is 16 residues. Germline lookup yields CDR1 SNHLY and CDR2 FYNNEI. The V and J ends lost 3 bases and 5 bases, in that order; junction bases with no gene match: 5. CDR3 residues: CASSERLAGGRDTQYF. CDR3 coding DNA: TGTGCCAGCAGTGAGAGACTAGCGGGAGGAAGAGATACGCAGTATTTT.

The genes are TRBV28 and TRBJ2-7; the match to TRBD1 covers 9 bases. The CDR3 loop spans 15 amino acids. Germline trimming cut 3 bases from V and 1 base from J; bases unmatched to any gene: 4. CDR1 is MDHEN and CDR2 is SYDVKM in the germline V gene. The CDR3 nucleotides read TGTGCCAGCAGTTTGGCCGGGACAGGGTCCTACGAGCAGTACTTC. This encodes CASSLAGTGSYEQYF.

The J gene is TRBJ2-6, the V gene TRBV5-1; D may be TRBD1 (5 bases). The CDR3 extends over 19 amino acids. Germline V gives CDR1 SGHRS, CDR2 YFSETQ. Between the trimmed V and J ends, which lost 2 bases and 0 bases, there was a span of 18 bases. The CDR3 DNA follows: TGCGCCAGCAGCTTAGGAATTCGACAGATTCACTCTGGGGCCAACGTCCTGACTTTC. This codes for CASSLGIRQIHSGANVLTF.

The table lists this clone with a count of one. V is TRBV7-2 and J is TRBJ1-6; tentatively, D is TRBD1 (5 bases). CDR1 and CDR2 (germline): SGHTA, FQGNSA. The CDR3 runs 15 residues. Trimming removed 3 bases at V and 6 bases at J, with 12 bases between. The CDR3 DNA sequence: TGTGCCAGCAGCTTTCAAAGACAGACTAATTCACCCCTCCACTTT. The encoded protein is CASSFQRQTNSPLHF.

This clone is a singleton in its sample. The rearrangement links TRBV11-2 to TRBJ2-3; D is undetermined. V dropped 5 bases and J dropped 10 bases, with 13 bases sitting between them. Germline V gene lookup returns CDR1 SGHAT and CDR2 FQNNGV. The CDR3 has 12 residues. CDR3 nucleotide sequence: TGTGCCAGCAGCACCCGCCAGTCGCCGCAGTATTTT. It yields the protein CASSTRQSPQYF.

CDR3 DNA: TGTGCCAGCAGCCCTTTGGATTTCAGGGGCACCCCTTATATGAACACTGAAGCTTTCTTT. The encoded protein is CASSPLDFRGTPYMNTEAFF. This chain connects TRBV21-1 to TRBJ1-1; TRBD1 is the table's D call and was not checked against the DNA. TRBV21-1 is described as a pseudogene. The CDR3 is 20 residues long.

This sequence joins TRBV28 and TRBJ2-7; D is perhaps TRBD1 (5 bases). The CDR3 loop spans 13 amino acids. Germline CDR1 and CDR2: MDHEN and SYDVKM. Trimming stripped 6 bases from V and 0 bases from J, with 9 bases between. The CDR3 protein is CASSQGDSYEQYF. The CDR3 region has the DNA TGTGCCAGCAGCCAAGGGGACTCCTACGAGCAGTACTTC.

The chain employs TRBV27 and TRBJ1-2; a weak D match, TRBD1 (5 bases). CDR1 MNHEY and CDR2 SMNVEV come from the germline V gene (reference sequence). V lost 6 bases, J lost 8 bases, and 13 bases lay in between. CDR3 length equals 12 residues. This CDR3 reads CASRGLSRGYTF. The CDR3 nucleotides read TGTGCCAGCAGGGGGCTGAGTAGAGGCTACACCTTC.

This chain uses TRBV15 with TRBJ2-7; D is unclear. Trimming took 1 base from V and 6 from J, leaving 13 bases between them. CDR1 and CDR2 from the germline V gene are LNHNV and YYDKDF (reference sequence). The CDR3 is made up of 14 amino acids. DNA of the CDR3: TGTGCCACCAGCAGAGCGTCGACGGCGGCCGAGCAGTACTTC. It translates to CATSRASTAAEQYF. Drawing the rest from reference TRBV15 and TRBJ2-7, the complete variable domain is DAMVIQNPRYQVTQFGKPVTLSCSQTLNHNVMYWYQQKSSQAPKLLFHYYDKDFNNEADTPDNFQSRRPNTSFCFLDIRSPGLGDTAMYLCATSRASTAAEQYFGPGTRLTVT.

This clone occurred once. The CDR3 loop reads CASSWDRLNTGELFF. The CDR3 nucleotides are TGCGCCAGCAGCTGGGACAGGCTGAACACCGGGGAGCTGTTTTTT. This chain connects TRBV5-1 to TRBJ2-2; 8 bases fit TRBD1. After removal of 3 bases from V and 1 base from J, the junction contained 2 bases not matched to a gene. The CDR3 sequence is 15 residues long. Germline V gives CDR1 SGHRS, CDR2 YFSETQ.

The V gene is TRBV5-1, the J gene TRBJ2-7; TRBD2 aligns across 11 bases. Trimming took 0 bases from V and 5 from J; bases not matched to a gene: 7. From germline, CDR1 is SGHRS and CDR2 YFSETQ. This CDR3 is built from 16 residues. CDR3 loop: CASSLAPLAGGDEQYF. The CDR3 DNA sequence: TGCGCCAGCAGCTTGGCCCCCTTAGCGGGAGGGGACGAGCAGTACTTC. Drawing the rest from reference TRBV5-1 and TRBJ2-7, the complete variable domain is KAGVTQTPRYLIKTRGQQVTLSCSPISGHRSVSWYQQTPGQGLQFLFEYFSETQRNKGNFPGRFSGRQFSNSRSEMNVSTLELGDSALYLCASSLAPLAGGDEQYFGPGTRLTVT.

This clone appeared once. V usage is TRBV10-3 and J usage is TRBJ1-5; a weak D match, TRBD1 (5 bases). The CDR3 is made up of 13 amino acids. Trimming removed 4 bases from V and 7 bases from J, with 11 bases in between. The germline V gene has CDR1 ENHRY and CDR2 SYGVKD. The CDR3 here is CAISAGGGQPQHF. The CDR3 nucleotides are TGTGCCATCAGTGCGGGGGGTGGGCAGCCCCAGCATTTT.

The genes are TRBV28 and TRBJ1-6, with D possibly being TRBD1 (6 bases). Germline CDR1 is MDHEN and CDR2 is SYDVKM. V was clipped by 7 bases and J by 0 bases, with 13 bases between them. The CDR3 extends over 16 amino acids. In DNA, the CDR3 is TGTGCCAGCATCATGGGGGGGCACTCCTATAATTCACCCCTCCACTTT. Its translation is CASIMGGHSYNSPLHF.

The chain joins TRBV28 to TRBJ2-7; 7 bases map to TRBD2. This CDR3 has 13 residues. The germline gives CDR1 MDHEN, CDR2 SYDVKM. The V segment lost 8 bases and the J segment 2 bases; nucleotides outside the gene matches: 6. CDR3 nucleotides: TGTGCCAGCGGGACTACGCTCCCCTACGAGCAGTACTTC. It yields the protein CASGTTLPYEQYF. The whole variable domain, filled in from reference TRBV28 and TRBJ2-7, reads DVKVTQSSRYLVKRTGEKVFLECVQDMDHENMFWYRQDPGLGLRLIYFSYDVKMKEKGDIPEGYSVSREKKERFSLILESASTNQTSMYLCASGTTLPYEQYFGPGTRLTVT.

The gene calls are TRBV7-2 and TRBJ2-1, with 13 bases that match TRBD2. Germline V gene data show CDR1 as SGHTA and CDR2 as FQGNSA. CDR3 size: 17 residues. V lost 4 bases, J lost 0 bases, and 3 bases stayed unmatched. CDR3 in DNA: TGTGCCAGCAGCTCGAGGACTAGCGGGAGCTCCTACAATGAGCAGTTCTTC. Amino acid sequence: CASSSRTSGSSYNEQFF.